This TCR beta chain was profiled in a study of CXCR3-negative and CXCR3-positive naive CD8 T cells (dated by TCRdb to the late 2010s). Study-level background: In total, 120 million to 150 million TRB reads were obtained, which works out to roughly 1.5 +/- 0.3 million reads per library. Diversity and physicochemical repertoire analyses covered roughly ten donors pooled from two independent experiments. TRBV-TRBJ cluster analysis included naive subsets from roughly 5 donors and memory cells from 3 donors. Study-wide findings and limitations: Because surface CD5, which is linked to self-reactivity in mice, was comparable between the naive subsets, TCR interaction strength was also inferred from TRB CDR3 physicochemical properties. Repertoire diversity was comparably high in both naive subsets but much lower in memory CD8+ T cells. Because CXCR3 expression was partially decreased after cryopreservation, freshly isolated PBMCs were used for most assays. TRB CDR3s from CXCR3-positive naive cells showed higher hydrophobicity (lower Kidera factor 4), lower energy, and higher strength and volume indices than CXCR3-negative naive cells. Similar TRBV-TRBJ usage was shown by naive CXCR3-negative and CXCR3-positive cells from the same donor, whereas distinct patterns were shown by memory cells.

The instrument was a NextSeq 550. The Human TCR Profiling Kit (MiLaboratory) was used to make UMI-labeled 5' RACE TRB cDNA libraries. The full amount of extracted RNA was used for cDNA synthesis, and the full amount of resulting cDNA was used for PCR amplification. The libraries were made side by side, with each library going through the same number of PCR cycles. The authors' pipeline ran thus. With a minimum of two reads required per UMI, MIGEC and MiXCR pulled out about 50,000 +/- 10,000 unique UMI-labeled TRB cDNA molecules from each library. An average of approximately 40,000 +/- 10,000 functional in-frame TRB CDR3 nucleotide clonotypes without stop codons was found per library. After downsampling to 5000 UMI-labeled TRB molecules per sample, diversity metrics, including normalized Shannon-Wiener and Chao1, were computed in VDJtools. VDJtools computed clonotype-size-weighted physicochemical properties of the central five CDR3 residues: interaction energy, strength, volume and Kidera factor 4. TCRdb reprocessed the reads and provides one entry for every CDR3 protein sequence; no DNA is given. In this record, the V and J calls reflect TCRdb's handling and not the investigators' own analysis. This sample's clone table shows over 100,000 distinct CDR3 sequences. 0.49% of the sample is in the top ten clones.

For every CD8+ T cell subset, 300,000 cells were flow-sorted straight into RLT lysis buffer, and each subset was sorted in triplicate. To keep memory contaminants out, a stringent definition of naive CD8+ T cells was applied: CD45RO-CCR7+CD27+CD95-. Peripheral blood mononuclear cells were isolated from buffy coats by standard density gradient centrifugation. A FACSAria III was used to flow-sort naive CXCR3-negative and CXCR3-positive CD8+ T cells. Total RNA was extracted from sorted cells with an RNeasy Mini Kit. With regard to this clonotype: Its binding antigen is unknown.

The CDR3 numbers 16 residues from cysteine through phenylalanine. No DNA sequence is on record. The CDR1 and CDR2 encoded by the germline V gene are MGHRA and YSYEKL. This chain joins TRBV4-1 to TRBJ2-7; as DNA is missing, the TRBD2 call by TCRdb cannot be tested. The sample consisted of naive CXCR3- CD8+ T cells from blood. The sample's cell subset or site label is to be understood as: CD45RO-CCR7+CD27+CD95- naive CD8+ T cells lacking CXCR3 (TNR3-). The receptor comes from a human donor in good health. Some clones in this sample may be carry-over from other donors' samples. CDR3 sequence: CASSHALTRVGSEQYF.